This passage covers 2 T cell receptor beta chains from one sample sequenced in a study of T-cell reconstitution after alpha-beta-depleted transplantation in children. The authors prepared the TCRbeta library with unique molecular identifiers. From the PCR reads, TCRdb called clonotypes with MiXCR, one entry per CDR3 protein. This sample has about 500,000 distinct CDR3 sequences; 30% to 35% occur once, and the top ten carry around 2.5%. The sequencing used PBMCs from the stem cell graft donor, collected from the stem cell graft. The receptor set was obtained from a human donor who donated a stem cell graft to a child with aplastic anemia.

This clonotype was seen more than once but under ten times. The CDR3 sequence is CASRIHQTNYGYTF. The CDR3 DNA reads as TGTGCCAGCAGGATACACCAGACTAACTATGGCTACACCTTC. V and J are TRBV6-2 or TRBV6-3 and TRBJ1-2; no clear D. This CDR3 has 14 residues. Germline CDR1 is MNHEY and CDR2 is SVGEGT. V shed 6 bases and J shed 0 bases, with 11 bases lying between them.

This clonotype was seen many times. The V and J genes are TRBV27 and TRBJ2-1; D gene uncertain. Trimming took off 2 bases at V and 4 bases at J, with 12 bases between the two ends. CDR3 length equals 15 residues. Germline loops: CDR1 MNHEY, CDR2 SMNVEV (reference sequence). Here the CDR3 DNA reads TGTGCCAGCAGTTTAGCGGCAGCCCCGTACAATGAGCAGTTCTTC. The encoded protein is CASSLAAAPYNEQFF.